This T cell receptor (beta chain) was captured by sequencing in a study of monozygotic twins with cystic fibrosis. This table comes from immunoSEQ multiplex PCR, and its TCRdb copy is limited to in-frame clones, with some not included. The table shows some 35,000 clones, with approximately 70% occurring only once. This clone was seen more than once but under ten times. This TCR was sampled from a girl aged 10-17 years with cystic fibrosis. Specimen: blood.

Here the CDR3 DNA reads TGTGCCATATCAAAGGGCACAGATACGCAGTATTTT. As protein: CAISKGTDTQYF. The V and J genes are TRBV10-3 and TRBJ2-3; the D is unclear. V lost 9 bases and J 1 base, leaving 8 bases between the germline ends. From germline, CDR1 is ENHRY and CDR2 SYGVKD. This CDR3 has 12 residues.